These 11 T cell receptor beta chains were all obtained from the same sample, sequenced in a study of cytomegalovirus exposure and HLA in healthy donors. The primer mix had 60 Vbeta and 13 Jbeta primers. Sequenced by immunoSEQ multiplex PCR; TCRdb stores in-frame clones only, minus some. This table has about 120,000 clones, around 68% appearing once. Sequencing was done on a sample of PBMCs. The receptors originated from a man aged 35 to 55 in good health and CMV-seropositive.

The CDR3 coding sequence is TGTGCCTGCACCCGACGGGGGGCCCATCAGGGCTACACCTTC. Translation gives CACTRRGAHQGYTF. The J gene is TRBJ1-2, the V gene TRBV2, with TRBD1 as a possible D gene (6 bases). Germline V gene sequence: CDR1 SNHLY, CDR2 FYNNEI. The CDR3 is 14 amino acids. Between the trimmed V and J ends, which lost 11 bases and 8 bases, there was a span of 24 bases. Full variable domain (missing parts from reference TRBV2 and TRBJ1-2): EPEVTQTPSHQVTQMGQEVILRCVPISNHLYFYWYRQILGQKVEFLVSFYNNEISEKSEIFDDQFSVERPDGSNFTLKIRSTKLEDSAMYFCACTRRGAHQGYTFGSGTRLTVV.

The rearrangement links TRBV11-2 to TRBJ1-5; TRBD1 matches 8 bases. The CDR3 has 15 residues. Looked up from germline, CDR1 is SGHAT and CDR2 is FQNNGV. The V segment lost 4 bases and the J segment 4 bases; nucleotides outside the gene matches: 6. The CDR3 loop reads CASSSLDRGNQPQHF. The CDR3 coding sequence is TGTGCCAGCAGCTCTCTCGACAGGGGTAATCAGCCCCAGCATTTT.

The V gene is TRBV19, the J gene TRBJ1-1, with D tentatively TRBD1 (5 bases). Germline loops: CDR1 LNHDA, CDR2 SQIVND (reference sequence). The CDR3 covers 15 residues. Trimming removed 3 bases from V and 6 bases from J, with 17 bases in between. The CDR3, as DNA: TGTGCCAGTAGTATTCGGGTGAGAGGGGACTCTGAAGCTTTCTTT. Residues: CASSIRVRGDSEAFF.

The rearrangement uses TRBV10-2 and TRBJ2-7, with 7 bases identical to TRBD1. The CDR3 extends over 15 amino acids. CDR1 and CDR2 (germline): WSHSY, SAAADI. After removal of 7 bases from V and 2 bases from J, the junction contained 11 bases not matched to a gene. Written as DNA, the CDR3 is TGCGCCAGCATAGGGACAGCCGGAGCTACCTACGAGCAGTACTTC. It specifies CASIGTAGATYEQYF.

This rearrangement joins TRBV19 to TRBJ2-7; tentatively, D is TRBD2 (6 bases). Germline V CDR1 and CDR2: LNHDA, SQIVND (reference sequence). Trimming shortened V by 6 bases and J by 3 bases, and 9 bases separated the two germline ends. This CDR3 region has 12 residues. CDR3 loop: CASSVEGYEQYF. In nucleotides, the CDR3 is TGTGCCAGTAGCGTGGAGGGCTACGAGCAGTACTTC.

This chain uses TRBV5-1 with TRBJ2-5; maybe TRBD1 (6 bases). There are 16 residues in the CDR3. Looked up from germline, CDR1 is SGHRS and CDR2 is YFSETQ. V was cut by 2 bases and J by 1 base, with 15 bases left in between. This CDR3 reads CASSLTRGDGQETQYF. The CDR3 DNA follows: TGCGCCAGCAGCTTAACCAGGGGAGATGGCCAAGAGACCCAGTACTTC.

The sample holds a few counts of this clone. The chain uses TRBV19 and TRBJ1-5, with D possibly being TRBD1 (5 bases). Germline V gives CDR1 LNHDA, CDR2 SQIVND (reference sequence). Trimming removed 1 base from V and 3 bases from J, with 10 bases in between. This CDR3 is built from 15 residues. The CDR3 reads CASSIVQDTNQPQHF. As DNA, the CDR3 is TGTGCCAGTAGTATAGTCCAGGACACCAATCAGCCCCAGCATTTT. The entire variable domain, with the rest obtained from reference TRBV19 and TRBJ1-5, is as follows: DGGITQSPKYLFRKEGQNVTLSCEQNLNHDAMYWYRQDPGQGLRLIYYSQIVNDFQKGDIAEGYSVSREKKESFPLTVTSAQKNPTAFYLCASSIVQDTNQPQHFGDGTRLSIL.

The genes are TRBV4-1 and TRBJ2-2; 8 bases map to TRBD1. J was trimmed by 5 bases and V by 2 bases; bases with no gene match: 7. The CDR3 covers 16 residues. CDR1 and CDR2 from the germline V gene are MGHRA and YSYEKL. The CDR3: CASSQLRTGLTGELFF. As DNA, the CDR3 is TGCGCCAGCAGCCAACTCCGGACAGGGCTAACCGGGGAGCTGTTTTTT.

V and J are TRBV6-5 and TRBJ1-2, with TRBD1 matching 7 bases. In germline, CDR1 is MNHEY, CDR2 SVGAGI. The CDR3 is made up of 14 amino acids. Trimming at V came to 8 bases and at J to 4 bases, leaving 10 bases not matched to a gene. CDR3 nucleotide sequence: TGTGCCAGCCAAGAGGGGGCATCTAGCTATGGCTACACCTTC. Translated: CASQEGASSYGYTF.

This clone was observed a few times. The J gene is TRBJ2-6, the V gene TRBV5-6; 8 positions agree with TRBD1. The CDR3 is made up of 15 amino acids. Germline CDR1 SGHDT, CDR2 YYEEEE. With 4 bases clipped from V and 2 bases from J, the junction kept 2 bases outside the gene matches. In DNA form, the CDR3 reads TGTGCCAGCAGCACGGACAGGGCTGGGGCCAACGTCCTGACTTTC. Amino acids: CASSTDRAGANVLTF.

The chain couples TRBV5-1 to TRBJ2-7; 8 bases agree with TRBD1. Germline-derived CDR1 and CDR2 are SGHRS and YFSETQ. V trimming: 5 bases; J trimming: 2 bases; junction bases outside the gene matches: 6. The CDR3 consists of 14 residues. The CDR3 sequence: CASSRGQDAYEQYF. CDR3 in DNA: TGCGCCAGCAGTAGGGGACAGGACGCCTACGAGCAGTACTTC.